The rows below give T cell receptor beta chains drawn from one sample of a study of cytomegalovirus exposure and HLA in healthy donors. Measured with immunoSEQ multiplex PCR; TCRdb has only the in-frame clones, and not every one. The data contain 150,000 to 190,000 clones, about 80% of them singletons. The source material was PBMCs. The source is a woman between 50 and 59 years old in good health and CMV-seropositive. Both conserved end residues are part of each CDR3. The D gene is left open where the match is weak. The size field is filled for only some rows; it gives once, few, many or a size class.

. TRBJ1-4 TRBV9 once CASSPTGGPNEKLFF TGTGCCAGCAGCCCCACGGGGGGTCCTAATGAAAAACTGTTTTTT
TRBD1 TRBJ2-7 TRBV15 . CATTGQFYEQYF TGTGCCACCACGGGACAGTTCTACGAGCAGTACTTC
TRBD2 TRBJ2-7 TRBV7-2 . CASSASGRGTPSEQYF TGTGCCAGCAGCGCTAGTGGGCGGGGGACCCCCTCCGAGCAGTACTTC
TRBD1 TRBJ1-4 TRBV15 . CATSPGTGRSYFEKLFF TGTGCCACCAGCCCCGGGACAGGGCGGAGTTATTTTGAAAAACTGTTTTTT
TRBD2 TRBJ2-7 TRBV7-2 . CASSFGLAFEQYF TGTGCCAGCAGCTTTGGACTAGCGTTCGAGCAGTACTTC
TRBD1 TRBJ2-7 TRBV5-1 . CASSTGRRQGSYEQYF TGCGCCAGCAGCACCGGACGTAGACAGGGATCCTACGAGCAGTACTTC
. TRBJ2-7 TRBV27 . CASSSAGYSSYEQYF TGTGCCAGCAGCTCGGCAGGGTACTCGTCCTACGAGCAGTACTTC
TRBD2 TRBJ2-1 TRBV13 . CASSQAGGVNEQFF TGTGCCAGCAGCCAAGCGGGGGGCGTCAATGAGCAGTTCTTC
. TRBJ1-5 TRBV5-6 once CASSSVQGGQPQHF TGTGCCAGCAGCTCGGTACAGGGAGGGCAGCCCCAGCATTTT
. TRBJ2-1 TRBV20-1 . CSARGRNEQFF TGCAGTGCTAGAGGCCGGAATGAGCAGTTCTTC
TRBD1 TRBJ1-2 TRBV30 . CAWSPQGRGGYTF TGTGCCTGGAGCCCACAGGGGCGTGGTGGCTACACCTTC
TRBD1 TRBJ2-7 TRBV29-1 . CSVQTGEYEQYF TGCAGCGTTCAGACAGGGGAGTACGAGCAGTACTTC
. TRBJ2-7 TRBV5-8 . CASKQGDFSYEQYF TGTGCCAGCAAACAAGGGGATTTTAGCTACGAGCAGTACTTC
TRBD1 TRBJ1-1 TRBV4-1 once CASSQYRGGTEAFF TGCGCCAGCAGCCAATACAGGGGGGGCACTGAAGCTTTCTTT
TRBD1 TRBJ1-6 TRBV9 . CASSATGQGYNSPLHF TGTGCCAGCAGCGCCACGGGACAGGGGTATAATTCACCCCTCCACTTT
. TRBJ2-7 TRBV27 . CASSPSVDSYEQYF TGTGCCAGCAGTCCTAGCGTTGACTCCTACGAGCAGTACTTC
. TRBJ1-2 TRBV6-1 once CASSEGQGGGYTF TGTGCCAGCAGTGAGGGGCAGGGTGGTGGCTACACCTTC
. TRBJ1-1 TRBV7-6 . CASSLDRNTEAFF TGTGCCAGCAGCTTGGACAGGAACACTGAAGCTTTCTTT
TRBD2 TRBJ2-7 TRBV14 few CASSQEISAGDEQYF TGTGCCAGCAGCCAAGAAATTAGCGCGGGGGACGAGCAGTACTTC
. TRBJ2-2 TRBV5-1 . CASSESPGELFF TGCGCCAGCAGCGAGTCCCCCGGGGAGCTGTTTTTT
TRBD2 TRBJ2-7 TRBV7-2 . CASSARLASSYEQYF TGTGCCAGCAGCGCCAGACTAGCGAGCTCCTACGAGCAGTACTTC
. TRBJ1-1 TRBV5-1 . CASSLGEGGRAEAFF TGCGCCAGCAGCTTGGGAGAGGGGGGGCGGGCTGAAGCTTTCTTT
TRBD2 TRBJ2-3 TRBV30 . CAWSASTSGPITDTQYF TGTGCCTGGAGCGCGTCTACTAGCGGCCCCATCACAGATACGCAGTATTTT
TRBD2 TRBJ2-3 TRBV28 . CASSSTSGGDTQYF TGTGCCAGCAGTTCGACTAGCGGGGGGGATACGCAGTATTTT
TRBD1 TRBJ1-5 TRBV19 . CASSMGQLEPQHF TGTGCCAGTAGTATGGGACAGCTAGAGCCCCAGCATTTT
TRBD1 TRBJ1-3 TRBV6-5 . CASSSPGQGEGNTIYF TGTGCCAGCAGTTCCCCGGGACAGGGGGAAGGAAACACCATATATTTT
. TRBJ2-7 TRBV11-1 . CASSLSDRGNYEQYF TGTGCCAGCAGCTTAAGTGATCGGGGAAACTACGAGCAGTACTTC
TRBD1 TRBJ2-5 TRBV14 . CASSQITGGREQYF TGTGCCAGCAGCCAGATAACAGGGGGCCGTGAGCAGTACTTC
TRBD2 TRBJ2-3 TRBV7-2 . CASSLTTSGGARTDTQYF TGTGCCAGCAGCTTAACGACTAGCGGGGGGGCCAGGACAGATACGCAGTATTTT